This TCR beta chain was documented in a study of tumor-infiltrating lymphocytes in oesophageal squamous cell carcinoma. TCRdb analysed the PCR reads with MiXCR anew, one entry per CDR3 protein. The sample has about 12,000 distinct CDR3 sequences; around 48% are singletons. This clonotype showed up just a few times. The V gene's germline CDR1 is MNHNS and CDR2 SASEGT. Trimming pared 5 bases from V and 2 bases from J, leaving 8 bases between. CDR3 length equals 13 residues. Sequencing was done on a sample of esophageal tumor tissue. The gene calls are TRBV6-1 and TRBJ2-3; no clear D. The source of this sequence is a female donor with esophageal squamous cell carcinoma. DNA of the CDR3: TGTGCCAGCAGTCCCTCCGTCACAGATACGCAGTATTTT. Translated, it gives CASSPSVTDTQYF.